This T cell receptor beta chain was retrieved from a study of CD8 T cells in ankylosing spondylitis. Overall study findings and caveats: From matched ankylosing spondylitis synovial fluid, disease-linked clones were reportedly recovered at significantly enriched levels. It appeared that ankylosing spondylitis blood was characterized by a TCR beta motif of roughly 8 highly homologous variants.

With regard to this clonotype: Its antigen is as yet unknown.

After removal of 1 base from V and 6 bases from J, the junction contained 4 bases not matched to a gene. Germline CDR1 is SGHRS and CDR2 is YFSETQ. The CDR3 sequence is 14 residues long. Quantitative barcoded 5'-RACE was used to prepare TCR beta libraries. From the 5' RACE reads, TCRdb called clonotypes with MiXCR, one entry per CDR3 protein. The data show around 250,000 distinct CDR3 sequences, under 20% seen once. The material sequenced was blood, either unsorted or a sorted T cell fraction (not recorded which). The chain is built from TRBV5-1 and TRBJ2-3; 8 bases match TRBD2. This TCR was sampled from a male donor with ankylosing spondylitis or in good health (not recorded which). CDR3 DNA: TGCGCCAGCAGCTTGTACAGCGGGAGTGATACGCAGTATTTT. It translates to CASSLYSGSDTQYF.